The T cell receptor beta chain described here comes from a study of T cells in Graves' hyperthyroidism and ophthalmopathy. The CDR3 extends over 16 amino acids. Per the germline V gene, CDR1 is MGHRA and CDR2 is YSYEKL. Trimming removed 4 bases from V and 0 bases from J, with 15 bases in between. Authors of the study amplified TCR beta CDR3 regions from RNA transcripts. The HTBI primer set was used in a first-round RT-PCR of the TCR CDR3. TCRdb re-analysed the multiplex PCR reads in MiXCR, keeping a single row per CDR3 protein. The table has roughly 630,000 distinct CDR3 sequences, about a sixth seen once.

The TCR was taken from a woman under 40 with Graves' hyperthyroidism. Specimen: blood. V usage is TRBV4-1 and J usage is TRBJ1-2; D is uncertain. CDR3 residues: CASSPYSAESNYGYTF. The DNA of the CDR3 is TGCGCCAGCAGCCCGTACTCGGCGGAGTCTAACTATGGCTACACCTTC.